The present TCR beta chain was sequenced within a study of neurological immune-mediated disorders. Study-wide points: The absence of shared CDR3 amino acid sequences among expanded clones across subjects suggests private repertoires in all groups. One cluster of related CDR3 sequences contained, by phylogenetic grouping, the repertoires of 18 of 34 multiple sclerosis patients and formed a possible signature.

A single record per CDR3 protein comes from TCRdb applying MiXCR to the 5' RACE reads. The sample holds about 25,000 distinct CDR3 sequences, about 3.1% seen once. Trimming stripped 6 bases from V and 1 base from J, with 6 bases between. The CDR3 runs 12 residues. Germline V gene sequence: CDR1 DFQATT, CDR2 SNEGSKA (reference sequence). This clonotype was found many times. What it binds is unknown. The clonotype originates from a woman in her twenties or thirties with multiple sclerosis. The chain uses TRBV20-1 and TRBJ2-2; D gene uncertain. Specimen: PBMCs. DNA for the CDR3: TGCAGTGCCCAGGAGAACACCGGGGAGCTGTTTTTT. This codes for CSAQENTGELFF.